This T cell receptor beta chain was identified in a study of blood T cell repertoires in COVID-19. Study as a whole: Collection of acute and convalescent COVID-19 samples took place in the United States, Italy and Spain. PBMCs, B-cell-depleted T cells, or T cells provided the cDNA or gDNA that made up the material.

This table comes from immunoSEQ multiplex PCR, and its TCRdb copy is limited to in-frame clones, with some not included. Of over 75,000 clones listed, about nine tenths are singletons. This clone was counted at least ten times. The CDR3 is made up of 12 amino acids. Germline CDR1 SNHLY, CDR2 FYNNEI. Trimming cost V 8 bases and J 8 bases; bases outside gene matches: 7. The gene calls are TRBV2 and TRBJ1-2; TRBD1 matches at 8 bases. The specimen was peripheral blood. This receptor was obtained from a human donor with active COVID-19. The donor label of this sample is uncertain. The chain's CDR3 is CASAGGGRGYTF. For the CDR3, the DNA is TGTGCCAGCGCAGGGGGCGGTCGAGGCTACACCTTC.